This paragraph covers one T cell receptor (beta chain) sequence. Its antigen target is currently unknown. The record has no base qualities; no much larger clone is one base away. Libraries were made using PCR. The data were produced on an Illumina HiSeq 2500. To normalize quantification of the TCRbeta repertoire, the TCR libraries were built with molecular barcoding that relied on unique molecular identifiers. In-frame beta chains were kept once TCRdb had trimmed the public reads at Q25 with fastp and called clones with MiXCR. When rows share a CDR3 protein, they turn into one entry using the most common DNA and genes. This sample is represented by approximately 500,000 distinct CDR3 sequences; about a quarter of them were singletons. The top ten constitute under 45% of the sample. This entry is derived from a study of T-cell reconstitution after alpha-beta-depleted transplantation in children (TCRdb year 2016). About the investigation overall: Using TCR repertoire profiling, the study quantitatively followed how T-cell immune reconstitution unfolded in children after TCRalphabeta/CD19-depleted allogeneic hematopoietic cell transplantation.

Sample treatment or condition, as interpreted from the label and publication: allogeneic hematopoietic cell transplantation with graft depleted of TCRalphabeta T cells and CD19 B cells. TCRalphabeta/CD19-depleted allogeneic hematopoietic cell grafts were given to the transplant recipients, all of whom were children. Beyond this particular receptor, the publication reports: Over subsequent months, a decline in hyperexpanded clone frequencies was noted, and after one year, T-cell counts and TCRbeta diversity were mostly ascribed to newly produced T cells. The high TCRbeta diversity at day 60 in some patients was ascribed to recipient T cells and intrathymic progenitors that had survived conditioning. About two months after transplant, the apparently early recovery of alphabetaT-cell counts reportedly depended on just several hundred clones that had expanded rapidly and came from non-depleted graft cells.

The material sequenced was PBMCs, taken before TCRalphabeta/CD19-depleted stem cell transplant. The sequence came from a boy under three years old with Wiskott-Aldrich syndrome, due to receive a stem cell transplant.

The base sequence is TGTGCCAGCAGTTTACGGGACTCCATATCCTACGAGCAGTACTTC. The encoded protein is CASSLRDSISYEQYF. The chain links TRBV12-3 or TRBV12-4 with TRBJ2-7; TRBD2 is a possible D gene, resting on 6 matching bases. A distance of 12 bases separates the germline ends of V and J, which lose 2 bases and 1 base respectively. The CDR3 covers 15 residues, taking in both the cysteine and the phenylalanine. The only DNA kept is the CDR3, 45 bases in frame from the first base.